This T cell receptor beta chain was identified in a study of sequential checkpoint blockade in melanoma. As for treatment: randomized to nivolumab then ipilimumab (arm A) or the reverse (arm B). TCRdb's copy holds only in-frame clones and misses some; the assay was immunoSEQ multiplex PCR. The table lists approximately 18,000 clones, over 60% of them singletons. CDR3 length: 17 residues. Germline-derived CDR1 and CDR2 are SNHLY and FYNNEI. The ends lost 6 bases at V and 0 bases at J; junction bases unmatched: 13. This sequence originates from a human donor with melanoma. This chain joins TRBV2 and TRBJ2-7; TRBD1 agrees at 8 bases. The sequencing used CD8+ T cells sorted from blood (inferred from file names), collected from a patient given nivolumab and ipilimumab in sequence. The chain's CDR3 is CASRGIKGQEFSYEQYF. As DNA, the CDR3 is TGTGCCAGCAGAGGTATCAAGGGACAGGAGTTCTCCTACGAGCAGTACTTC.